These 8 T cell receptor beta chains were sequenced from one sample in a study of Graves' ophthalmopathy and Graves' hyperthyroidism. As the template, RNA transcripts were used to amplify TCR beta CDR3 regions. RT-PCR was first run with HTBI primers, then multiplex PCR in a second round. TCRdb ran MiXCR on the multiplex PCR reads and lists one entry per CDR3 protein. The table has about 700,000 distinct CDR3 sequences, roughly 41% seen once. Sequences were obtained from peripheral blood. Receptors originate from an adult man with Graves' ophthalmopathy.

This clonotype was seen more than once but under ten times. V is TRBV9 and J is TRBJ2-5, with D maybe TRBD2 (5 bases). The V and J ends lost 2 bases and 8 bases respectively, with 19 bases between them. The CDR3 sequence is 15 residues long. CDR1 is SGDLS and CDR2 is YYNGEE in the germline V gene. The CDR3 DNA follows: TGTGCCAGCAGCGTGGCAGGCCGCCCGAGGGCAACCCAGTACTTC. Translated, it gives CASSVAGRPRATQYF.

This clonotype was recorded a few times. The V call is TRBV20-1, the J call TRBJ2-2, with D perhaps TRBD2 (6 bases). From germline, CDR1 is DFQATT and CDR2 SNEGSKA (reference sequence). Between the trimmed V and J ends, which lost 5 bases and 3 bases, there was a span of 13 bases. The CDR3 has 14 residues. CDR3 in amino acids: CSASGGPYTGELFF. The DNA for the CDR3 is TGCAGTGCTTCCGGGGGACCGTACACCGGGGAGCTGTTTTTT.

The chain is built from TRBV19 and TRBJ1-1, with D unresolved. Germline CDR1 and CDR2: LNHDA and SQIVND (reference sequence). V was cut by 4 bases and J by 11 bases, with 11 bases left in between. The CDR3 spans 11 residues. In DNA, the CDR3 is TGTGCCAGTAGTACGAAGGGTATCGCTTTCTTT. Its translation: CASSTKGIAFF.

The chain is built from TRBV2 and TRBJ2-7, with 7 nucleotides matching TRBD1. Germline V gene data show CDR1 as SNHLY and CDR2 as FYNNEI. CDR3 length equals 13 residues. Trimming removed 4 bases from V and 5 bases from J; junction bases left unmatched: 5. The CDR3 DNA is TGTGCCAGCAGTGCTAGGACAGGTAACGAGCAGTACTTC. The encoded protein is CASSARTGNEQYF.

As regards this clonotype: Germline and junction disagree at one end, which may indicate a read error. The V gene is TRBV25-1, the J gene TRBJ2-2; possibly TRBD1 for D (6 bases). Per the germline V gene, CDR1 is MGHDK and CDR2 is SYGVNS. This CDR3 has 16 residues. The CDR3 nucleotides read TGTTCCAGCAGTGGAGACCAGGGGTCGAGCACCGGGGAGCTGTTTTTT. Translated: CSSSGDQGSSTGELFF.

This clonotype was seen at least ten times. The rearrangement uses TRBV11-2 and TRBJ2-7; 8 positions match TRBD2. The length of the CDR3 is 14 residues. J was trimmed by 4 bases and V by 6 bases; bases with no gene match: 8. Germline V gene data show CDR1 as SGHAT and CDR2 as FQNNGV. CDR3 in amino acids: CASSIAGIRYEQYF. The CDR3, as DNA: TGTGCCAGCAGTATAGCGGGAATACGTTACGAGCAGTACTTC.

The chain is built from TRBV5-1 and TRBJ1-2, with a tentative D call TRBD1 (5 bases). Germline V gives CDR1 SGHRS, CDR2 YFSETQ. The CDR3 has 14 amino acids. V was shortened by 4 bases and J by 4 bases, with 14 bases between the two germline ends. For the CDR3, the DNA is TGCGCCAGCAGCGTCTTGGGGGACGGCTATGGCTACACCTTC. It translates to CASSVLGDGYGYTF.

The gene calls are TRBV15 and TRBJ1-2, with unresolved D. This CDR3 has 13 residues. Trimming stripped 1 base from V and 4 bases from J, with 7 bases between. CDR1 LNHNV and CDR2 YYDKDF come from the germline V gene (reference sequence). The CDR3 protein is CATSRGPVYGYTF. In DNA, the CDR3 is TGTGCCACCAGCAGAGGCCCAGTCTATGGCTACACCTTC.